The 8 T cell receptor beta chains given below trace back to one sample, sequenced in a study of blood T cell repertoires in COVID-19. Generated by immunoSEQ multiplex PCR, the TCRdb table keeps only in-frame clones and is missing some. The sample consists of 100,000 or so clones, 87% of them appearing once. Material: peripheral blood. All receptors come from a woman aged 30 to 39 with acute or convalescent COVID-19.

The CDR3 loop is CASSPRGAQPTTEAFF. The CDR3 DNA sequence: TGTGCCAGCAGCCCCCGCGGGGCACAACCGACCACTGAAGCTTTCTTT. V and J are TRBV11-3 and TRBJ1-1; possible D gene TRBD1, 5 bases. V lost 5 bases and J 4 bases, leaving 20 bases between the germline ends. This CDR3 is 16 amino acids long. Germline V gives CDR1 SGHNT, CDR2 YENEEA.

The CDR3 nucleotides are TGTGCCAGCAGCGTACAGATGGACGGGGGGACTGAAGCTTTCTTT. As protein: CASSVQMDGGTEAFF. V usage is TRBV9 and J usage is TRBJ1-1, with D possibly being TRBD1 (5 bases). Trimming removed 1 base from V and 5 bases from J, with 15 bases in between. CDR1 and CDR2 from the germline V gene are SGDLS and YYNGEE. CDR3 length: 15 residues.

The chain couples TRBV27 to TRBJ1-6, with a possible D match to TRBD1 (5 bases). Trimming removed 3 bases at V and 6 bases at J, with 12 bases between. The CDR3 runs to 15 residues. Germline lookup yields CDR1 MNHEY and CDR2 SMNVEV (reference sequence). The CDR3 loop reads CASSFGGAPNSPLHF. For the CDR3, the DNA is TGTGCCAGCAGTTTCGGAGGGGCCCCTAATTCACCCCTCCACTTT.

The chain has TRBV11-2 and TRBJ2-7; perhaps TRBD1 as D (5 bases). CDR3 size: 14 residues. Germline-derived CDR1 and CDR2 are SGHAT and FQNNGV. Trimming shortened V by 8 bases and J by 0 bases, and 14 bases separated the two germline ends. In DNA, the CDR3 is TGTGCCAGCCCCTTGCAGGGTAGCTCCTACGAGCAGTACTTC. Its protein is CASPLQGSSYEQYF. The variable domain in full, with the rest retrieved from reference TRBV11-2 and TRBJ2-7, is EAGVAQSPRYKIIEKRQSVAFWCNPISGHATLYWYQQILGQGPKLLIQFQNNGVVDDSQLPKDRFSAERLKGVDSTLKIQPAKLEDSAVYLCASPLQGSSYEQYFGPGTRLTVT.

The chain recombines TRBV23-1 with TRBJ1-5, with D unresolved. TRBV23-1 is an open reading frame whose function is uncertain. The CDR3 runs to 18 residues. V was clipped by 3 bases and J by 2 bases, with 20 bases between them. The CDR3 is CASSHLGSSGMGNQPQHF. The DNA of the CDR3 is TGCGCCAGCAGTCATCTCGGATCGTCCGGGATGGGCAATCAGCCCCAGCATTTT.

The rearrangement joins TRBV24-1 to TRBJ2-1; 9 bases line up with TRBD1. Germline V gene data show CDR1 as KGHDR and CDR2 as SFDVKD. With V trimmed by 3 bases and J by 5 bases, 4 bases remained unmatched. The CDR3 length is 15 residues. In DNA form, the CDR3 reads TGTGCCACCAGTGATCCCGGGACAGGGAACAATGAGCAGTTCTTC. The encoded protein is CATSDPGTGNNEQFF.

The chain links TRBV5-6 to TRBJ1-3; 9 bases align to TRBD1. V dropped 2 bases and J dropped 1; count of bases not matched to a gene: 1. The CDR3 runs 15 residues. The germline V gene has CDR1 SGHDT and CDR2 YYEEEE. The CDR3 protein is CASSLQGASGNTIYF. The CDR3 DNA is TGTGCCAGCAGCTTACAGGGGGCTTCTGGAAACACCATATATTTT.

This chain joins TRBV28 and TRBJ2-7; D perhaps matches TRBD1 (5 bases). V was pared by 4 bases and J by 6 bases, with 13 bases between. The CDR3 runs to 13 residues. Germline CDR1 is MDHEN and CDR2 is SYDVKM. CDR3 sequence (DNA): TGTGCCAGCAGTTGGGGCATAGCCAGCGAGCAGTACTTC. This codes for CASSWGIASEQYF.